The clone carrying this T cell receptor (beta chain) was recorded once. The sample is drawn from a study of shared clonotypes between healthy human individuals. This CDR3 has 17 amino acids. Trimming at V came to 2 bases and at J to 8 bases, leaving 8 bases not matched to a gene. CDR1 and CDR2 (germline): SGHNT, YENEEA. Libraries were prepared by immunoSEQ multiplex PCR; TCRdb keeps only in-frame clonotypes and omits some of them. This table has over a million clones, 60% to 80% appearing once. The sequence came from a man younger than 30 in good health. This sequence joins TRBV11-3 and TRBJ2-2; TRBD2 agrees at 13 bases. The source material was memory CD4+ T cells sorted from blood. Subset reported: CD45RA-negative fraction. CDR3 in DNA: TGTGCCAGCAGCTTAAGGACTAGCGGGAGCCCAGCAGGGGAGCTGTTTTTT. Translation: CASSLRTSGSPAGELFF.